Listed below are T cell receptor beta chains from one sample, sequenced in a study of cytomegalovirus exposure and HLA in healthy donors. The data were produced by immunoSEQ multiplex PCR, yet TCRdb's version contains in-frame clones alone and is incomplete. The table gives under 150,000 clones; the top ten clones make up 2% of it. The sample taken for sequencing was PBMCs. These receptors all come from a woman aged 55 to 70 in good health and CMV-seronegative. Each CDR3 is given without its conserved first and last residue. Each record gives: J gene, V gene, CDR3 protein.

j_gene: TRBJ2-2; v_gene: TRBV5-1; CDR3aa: ASSLLAGANTGELF
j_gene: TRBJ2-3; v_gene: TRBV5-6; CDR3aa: ASSDRVMTDTQY
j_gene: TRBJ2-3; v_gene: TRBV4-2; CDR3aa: ASSQDPSGRGTDTQY
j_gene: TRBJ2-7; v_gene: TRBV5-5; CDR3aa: ASSLPGDRGPTAYEQY
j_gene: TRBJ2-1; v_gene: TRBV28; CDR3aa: ASGTDGTGGVNEQF
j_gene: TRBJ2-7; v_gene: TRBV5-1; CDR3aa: ASSSQGAGDEQY
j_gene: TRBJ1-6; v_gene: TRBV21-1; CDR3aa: ASSKASLRSSYNSPLH
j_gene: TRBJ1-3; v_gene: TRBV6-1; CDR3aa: ASSDVVSSDRAGNTIY
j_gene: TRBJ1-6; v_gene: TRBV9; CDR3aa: ASSVEGQGGPLNSPLH
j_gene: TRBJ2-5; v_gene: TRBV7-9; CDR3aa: AGSGAQETQY
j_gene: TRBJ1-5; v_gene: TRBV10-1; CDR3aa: ASEYHGLNSNQPQH
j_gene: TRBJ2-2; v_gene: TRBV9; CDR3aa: ASSTGLAGGPLAGELF
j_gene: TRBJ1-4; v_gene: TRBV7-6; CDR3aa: ASSPSGTGDEKLF
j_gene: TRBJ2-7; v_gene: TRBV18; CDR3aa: ASSRDSDYEQY
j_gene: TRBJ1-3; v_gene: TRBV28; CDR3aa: ASSLWDIRRNTIY
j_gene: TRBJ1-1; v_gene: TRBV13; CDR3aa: ASSLRGKATEAF